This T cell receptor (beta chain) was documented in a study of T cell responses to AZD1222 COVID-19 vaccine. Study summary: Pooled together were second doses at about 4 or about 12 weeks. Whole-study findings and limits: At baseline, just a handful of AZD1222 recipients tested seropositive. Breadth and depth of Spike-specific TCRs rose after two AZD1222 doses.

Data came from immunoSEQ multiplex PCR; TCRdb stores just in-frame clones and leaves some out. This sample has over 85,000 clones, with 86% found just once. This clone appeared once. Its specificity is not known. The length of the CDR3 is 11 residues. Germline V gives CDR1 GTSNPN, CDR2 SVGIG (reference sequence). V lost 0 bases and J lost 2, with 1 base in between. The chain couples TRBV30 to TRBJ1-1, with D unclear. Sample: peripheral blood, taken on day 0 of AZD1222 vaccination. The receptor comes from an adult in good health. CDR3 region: CAWSVNTEAFF. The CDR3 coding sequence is TGTGCCTGGAGTGTAAACACTGAAGCTTTCTTT. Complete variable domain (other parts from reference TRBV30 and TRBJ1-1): SQTIHQWPATLVQPVGSPLSLECTVEGTSNPNLYWYRQAAGRGLQLLFYSVGIGQISSEVPQNLSASRPQDRQFILSSKKLLLSDSGFYLCAWSVNTEAFFGQGTRLTVV.